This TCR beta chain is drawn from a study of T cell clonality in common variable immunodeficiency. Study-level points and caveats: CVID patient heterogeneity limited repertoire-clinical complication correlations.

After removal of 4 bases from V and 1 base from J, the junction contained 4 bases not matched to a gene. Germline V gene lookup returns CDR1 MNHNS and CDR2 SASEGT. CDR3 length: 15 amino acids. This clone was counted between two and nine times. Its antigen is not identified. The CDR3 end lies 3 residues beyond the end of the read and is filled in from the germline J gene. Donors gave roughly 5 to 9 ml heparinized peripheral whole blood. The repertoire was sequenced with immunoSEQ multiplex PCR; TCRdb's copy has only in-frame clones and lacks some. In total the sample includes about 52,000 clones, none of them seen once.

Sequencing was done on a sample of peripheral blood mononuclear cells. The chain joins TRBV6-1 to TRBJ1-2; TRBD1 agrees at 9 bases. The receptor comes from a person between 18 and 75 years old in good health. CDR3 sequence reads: CASSGGTGFNYGYTF. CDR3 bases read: TGTGCCAGCAGTGGGGGGACAGGGTTTAACTATGGC.